This TCR beta chain was identified during a study of Graves' ophthalmopathy and Graves' hyperthyroidism. Study at large: Blood was drawn at initial diagnosis, before any treatment.

This clonotype has a count of ten or more. As yet, its antigen is unknown. Hyperthyroidism qualified as stable when ophthalmopathy did not develop within 18 months of follow-up. Patients were diagnosed from clinical symptoms, serum thyroxine, TRAb, thyroid ultrasound and orbital computed tomography. Regarding the study as a whole: Most expanded clonotypes in thyroid above 0.001 frequency also showed up in blood.

Amplified TCR beta CDR3 regions were obtained using RNA transcripts as template. First-round RT-PCR with HTBI primers preceded a second-round multiplex PCR. From the multiplex PCR reads, TCRdb called clonotypes with MiXCR, one entry per CDR3 protein. The sample has 300,000 to 450,000 distinct CDR3 sequences, about 15% seen once. The source of this sequence is an adult woman with stable Graves' hyperthyroidism. Material for sequencing was peripheral blood.

In DNA, the CDR3 is TGTGCCAGCAACCTACTAGCGAGCGAGCAGTACTTC. It specifies CASNLLASEQYF. The chain carries TRBV11-2 and TRBJ2-7; the match to TRBD2 covers 7 bases. CDR1 and CDR2 (germline): SGHAT, FQNNGV. This CDR3 is 12 amino acids long. Losses at the gene ends were 7 bases for V and 6 bases for J; bases not matched to a gene: 6.